The T cell receptor beta chain described here comes from a study of blood T cell repertoires in COVID-19. Whole-study context: Samples representing acute and convalescent COVID-19 were sourced from the United States, Italy and Spain. PBMCs, B-cell-depleted T cells, or T cells provided the cDNA or gDNA that made up the material.

As handled by the study authors: Estimation of nucleated cell counts was performed using reference gene primer amplification. Sequenced by immunoSEQ multiplex PCR; TCRdb stores in-frame clones only, minus some. V, J and clone size reflect that table, while D and trimming were determined from the DNA. The sample contains roughly 140,000 clones, approximately 87% of which appear only once. Germline loops: CDR1 MNHEY, CDR2 SMNVEV (reference sequence). The CDR3 consists of 13 residues. Trimming removed 1 base at V and 5 bases at J, with 8 bases between. This receptor was taken from a middle-aged woman with acute or convalescent COVID-19. The chain recombines TRBV27 with TRBJ1-1; TRBD1 is a possible D gene (5 bases). The sequenced sample was peripheral blood. The CDR3 protein is CASSLLGRTEAFF. DNA of the CDR3: TGTGCCAGCAGTTTATTGGGGCGGACTGAAGCTTTCTTT.